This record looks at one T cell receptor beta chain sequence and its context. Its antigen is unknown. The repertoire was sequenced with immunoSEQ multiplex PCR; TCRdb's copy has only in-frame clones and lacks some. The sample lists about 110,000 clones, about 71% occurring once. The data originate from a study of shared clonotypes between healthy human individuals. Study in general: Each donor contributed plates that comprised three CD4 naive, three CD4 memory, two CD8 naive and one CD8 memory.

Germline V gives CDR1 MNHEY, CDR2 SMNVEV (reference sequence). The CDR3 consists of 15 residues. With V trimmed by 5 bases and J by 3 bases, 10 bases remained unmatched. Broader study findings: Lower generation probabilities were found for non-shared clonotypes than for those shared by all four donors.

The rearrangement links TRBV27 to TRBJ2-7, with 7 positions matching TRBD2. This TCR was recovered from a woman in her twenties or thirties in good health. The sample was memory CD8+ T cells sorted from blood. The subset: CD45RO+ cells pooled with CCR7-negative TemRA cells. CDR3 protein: CASSPAPSGLYEQYF. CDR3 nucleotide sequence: TGTGCCAGCAGTCCCGCGCCTAGCGGACTCTACGAGCAGTACTTC.